Listed here are 29 T cell receptor beta chains from one sample, sequenced in a study of blood T cell repertoires in COVID-19. Data came from immunoSEQ multiplex PCR; TCRdb stores just in-frame clones and leaves some out. This sample has roughly 200,000 clones, with approximately 85% found just once. The sequencing sample was made of peripheral blood. Receptor source: a man in his 60s with acute or convalescent COVID-19.

V is TRBV6-4 and J is TRBJ2-1; TRBD2 aligns across 15 bases. J gave up 11 bases and V 5 bases, and 13 bases lay outside the gene matches. Germline CDR1 and CDR2: MRHNA and SNTAGT. There are 17 residues in the CDR3. The CDR3 sequence: CASSPLGLAGGGGKQFF. As DNA, the CDR3 is TGTGCCAGCAGTCCCCTCGGACTAGCGGGAGGGGGCGGTAAGCAGTTCTTC.

J is TRBJ2-7 and V is TRBV2, with D perhaps TRBD2 (6 bases). Trimming removed 6 bases from V and 3 bases from J, with 15 bases in between. Germline-derived CDR1 and CDR2 are SNHLY and FYNNEI. The CDR3 runs to 14 residues. The CDR3 DNA is TGTGCCAGCAGATGGAGGGAGAGTTTCTACGAGCAGTACTTC. This gives the protein CASRWRESFYEQYF.

V is TRBV10-3 and J is TRBJ2-7, with D possibly TRBD1 on 6 matching bases. The CDR3 consists of 17 residues. Deletions cut 0 bases from V and 3 bases from J, with 18 bases between. Germline V gene lookup returns CDR1 ENHRY and CDR2 SYGVKD. Written as DNA, the CDR3 is TGTGCCATCAGTGAGTCGGGCAGGGGTCTCGGAAGCTACGAGCAGTACTTC. Translated, it gives CAISESGRGLGSYEQYF.

The rearrangement joins TRBV6-5 to TRBJ2-7; TRBD1 matches 9 bases. J was trimmed by 4 bases and V by 4 bases; bases with no gene match: 8. From germline, CDR1 is MNHEY and CDR2 SVGAGI. The CDR3 totals 15 residues. The CDR3 sequence: CASSFYPGQGYEQYF. As DNA, the CDR3 is TGTGCCAGCAGTTTCTATCCGGGACAGGGTTACGAGCAGTACTTC.

Worth noting for this clone: At one end the junction does not follow the germline gene, possibly because of a read error. The V and J genes are TRBV4-2 and TRBJ1-1; the match to TRBD1 covers 10 bases. The CDR3 contains 15 residues. Germline V gene data show CDR1 as LGHNA and CDR2 as YNFKEQ. CDR3 loop: CASSLKGQGNAEAFF. Written as DNA, the CDR3 is TGTGCCAGCAGCCTAAAGGGACAGGGGAACGCTGAAGCTTTCTTT.

The V call is TRBV7-3, the J call TRBJ1-1; the D gene is possibly TRBD1 (5 bases). Germline V gene data show CDR1 as SGHTA and CDR2 as FQGTGA. V gave up 5 bases and J gave up 4 bases, with 17 bases separating them. There are 15 residues in the CDR3. The CDR3 protein is CASSQAAGGGTEAFF. Here the CDR3 DNA reads TGTGCCAGCAGCCAAGCCGCGGGGGGTGGCACTGAAGCTTTCTTT.

The V call is TRBV5-1, the J call TRBJ2-7, with 7 bases matching TRBD1. The CDR3 spans 15 residues. Germline lookup yields CDR1 SGHRS and CDR2 YFSETQ. The trim removed 4 bases at V and 0 bases at J, leaving 7 bases unmatched. CDR3 in DNA: TGCGCCAGCAGCCCAGGGGGTACTTACTCCTACGAGCAGTACTTC. This gives the protein CASSPGGTYSYEQYF.

The rearrangement uses TRBV14 and TRBJ1-4, with 10 bases that match TRBD1. Germline loops: CDR1 SGHDN, CDR2 FVKESK. The CDR3 loop spans 16 amino acids. The trim removed 1 base at V and 10 bases at J, leaving 9 bases unmatched. The CDR3 DNA follows: TGTGCCAGCAGCCAAGCTGCGACAGGGGGCGCGGGAAAACTGTTTTTT. This translates into CASSQAATGGAGKLFF.

The CDR3 is CATKPGGFYEQYF. In nucleotides, the CDR3 is TGTGCCACCAAACCAGGGGGCTTCTACGAGCAGTACTTC. V usage is TRBV28 and J usage is TRBJ2-7; 8 nucleotides align to TRBD1. The germline gives CDR1 MDHEN, CDR2 SYDVKM. There are 13 residues in the CDR3. With V trimmed by 10 bases and J by 3 bases, 8 bases remained unmatched. Full variable domain (missing parts from reference TRBV28 and TRBJ2-7): DVKVTQSSRYLVKRTGEKVFLECVQDMDHENMFWYRQDPGLGLRLIYFSYDVKMKEKGDIPEGYSVSREKKERFSLILESASTNQTSMYLCATKPGGFYEQYFGPGTRLTVT.

The chain has TRBV20-1 and TRBJ2-3; TRBD2 might be the D (6 bases). The CDR3 consists of 11 residues. Germline CDR1 and CDR2: DFQATT and SNEGSKA (reference sequence). Trimming left V 6 bases short and J 4 bases short, with 8 bases between. DNA of the CDR3: TGCAGTGCAAGACTAGCAGATACGCAGTATTTT. Amino acids: CSARLADTQYF.

The CDR3 DNA follows: TGTGCCAGCAGCCCAAGGAGGGGTCAAGGCAATCAGCCCCAGCATTTT. As protein: CASSPRRGQGNQPQHF. The V and J genes are TRBV7-8 and TRBJ1-5; a possible D gene is TRBD1 (5 bases). The germline gives CDR1 SGHVS, CDR2 FQNEAQ. V was trimmed by 5 bases and J by 2 bases, leaving 16 bases between them. This CDR3 region has 16 residues.

The J gene is TRBJ2-2, the V gene TRBV27, with 11 bases lining up with TRBD2. The trim removed 5 bases at V and 6 bases at J, leaving 11 bases unmatched. The length of the CDR3 is 17 residues. The germline CDR1 and CDR2 sequences are MNHEY and SMNVEV (reference sequence). In DNA form, the CDR3 reads TGTGCCAGCAGTGCCCTTCTAGCGGGAGGAGTGGCCGGGGAGCTGTTTTTT. It codes for CASSALLAGGVAGELFF.

V usage is TRBV11-2 and J usage is TRBJ2-7, with D perhaps TRBD1 (8 bases). V dropped 0 bases and J dropped 7 bases, with 10 bases sitting between them. Germline V gene lookup returns CDR1 SGHAT and CDR2 FQNNGV. The CDR3 length is 13 residues. CDR3 sequence reads: CASSLEQGGEQYF. DNA for the CDR3: TGTGCCAGCAGCTTAGAACAGGGGGGGGAGCAGTACTTC.

The table lists this clone with a count of one. The chain couples TRBV7-2 to TRBJ2-1; the match to TRBD2 covers 7 bases. This CDR3 has 15 amino acids. Germline lookup yields CDR1 SGHTA and CDR2 FQGNSA. Trimming at V came to 3 bases and at J to 8 bases, leaving 10 bases not matched to a gene. The CDR3 nucleotides read TGTGCCAGCAGCTTGGGAGCGGGGCCTAAGTATGAGCAGTTCTTC. It translates to CASSLGAGPKYEQFF.

The chain carries TRBV3-1 (or the pseudogene TRBV3-2) and TRBJ2-3; 9 bases are shared with TRBD1. With V trimmed by 1 base and J by 4 bases, 6 bases remained unmatched. This CDR3 spans 16 amino acids. Germline V gene sequence: CDR1 LGHDT, CDR2 YNNKEL (reference sequence). CDR3 in DNA: TGTGCCAGCAGCCAAGGGACAGGGGTAAAAGCAGATACGCAGTATTTT. This codes for CASSQGTGVKADTQYF.

This chain connects TRBV28 to TRBJ1-4; 12 nucleotides agree with TRBD1. The CDR3 is 17 residues long. J lost 2 bases, V lost 4 bases, and 5 bases had no gene match. CDR1 is MDHEN, CDR2 SYDVKM, per germline. CDR3 region: CASSSGTGGVTNEKLFF. DNA for the CDR3: TGTGCCAGCAGTTCCGGGACAGGGGGCGTCACTAATGAAAAACTGTTTTTT.

This rearrangement joins TRBV7-2 to TRBJ1-2; D is undetermined. The V gene lost 0 bases and the J gene lost 7 bases, with 9 bases spanning the gap. Germline V lookup: CDR1 SGHTA, CDR2 FQGNSA. This CDR3 contains 13 residues. This chain's CDR3 is CASSLATAGGYTF. CDR3 nucleotide sequence: TGTGCCAGCAGCTTAGCCACAGCAGGTGGCTACACCTTC.

This sequence joins TRBV6-2 or TRBV6-3 and TRBJ2-5; tentatively, D is TRBD2 (6 bases). CDR1 is MNHEY and CDR2 is SVGEGT in the germline V gene. Trimming left V 5 bases short and J 5 bases short, with 15 bases between. This CDR3 is built from 14 residues. The CDR3 DNA sequence: TGTGCCAGCAGTCCGGGGACTCGCGGGGAGACCCAGTACTTC. Encoded protein: CASSPGTRGETQYF.

This chain uses TRBV18 with TRBJ2-1, with D uncertain. Germline V lookup: CDR1 KGHSH, CDR2 LQKENI. The CDR3 has 13 amino acids. The V gene lost 1 base and the J gene lost 10 bases, with 11 bases spanning the gap. The CDR3, as DNA: TGTGCCAGCTCACCACGCGGAACCGCCGAGCAGTTCTTC. The encoded protein is CASSPRGTAEQFF. The full variable domain, its missing parts supplied by reference TRBV18 and TRBJ2-1, is NAGVMQNPRHLVRRRGQEARLRCSPMKGHSHVYWYRQLPEEGLKFMVYLQKENIIDESGMPKERFSAEFPKEGPSILRIQQVVRGDSAAYFCASSPRGTAEQFFGPGTRLTVL.

The chain carries TRBV7-3 and TRBJ2-1; TRBD2 matches 8 bases. The CDR3 extends over 16 amino acids. Germline loops: CDR1 SGHTA, CDR2 FQGTGA. V lost 2 bases, J lost 7 bases, and 10 bases stayed unmatched. The CDR3 loop reads CASSLGGAGERNEQFF. The CDR3 region has the DNA TGTGCCAGCAGCTTAGGGGGAGCGGGAGAGAGGAATGAGCAGTTCTTC. Full variable domain (missing parts from reference TRBV7-3 and TRBJ2-1): GAGVSQTPSNKVTEKGKYVELRCDPISGHTALYWYRQSLGQGPEFLIYFQGTGAADDSGLPNDRFFAVRPEGSVSTLKIQRTERGDSAVYLCASSLGGAGERNEQFFGPGTRLTVL.

The V and J genes are TRBV5-5 and TRBJ2-7; the match to TRBD1 covers 7 bases. Germline V gene data show CDR1 as SGHKS and CDR2 as YYEKEE (reference sequence). The length of the CDR3 is 15 residues. J was trimmed by 3 bases and V by 0 bases; bases with no gene match: 6. The CDR3: CASSLVPTGYYEQYF. CDR3 DNA sequence: TGTGCCAGCAGCTTGGTGCCGACAGGGTACTACGAGCAGTACTTC.

The chain combines TRBV19 with TRBJ2-1, with 8 bases fitting TRBD2. In germline, CDR1 is LNHDA, CDR2 SQIVND (reference sequence). V trimming: 2 bases; J trimming: 1 base; junction bases outside the gene matches: 10. The CDR3 totals 18 residues. CDR3 nucleotides: TGTGCCAGTAGTATAATCGGAAAAGCGGGAGTTTCCTACAATGAGCAGTTCTTC. Amino acid sequence: CASSIIGKAGVSYNEQFF.

This clone appeared once. This chain joins TRBV19 and TRBJ2-4, with 15 bases lining up with TRBD2. From germline, CDR1 is LNHDA and CDR2 SQIVND (reference sequence). Losses at the gene ends were 5 bases for V and 1 base for J; bases not matched to a gene: 9. This CDR3 region has 19 residues. CDR3: CASSLGLAGGRGAKNIQYF. The CDR3 DNA sequence: TGTGCCAGTAGTTTGGGACTAGCGGGAGGCCGGGGTGCCAAAAACATTCAGTACTTC. The variable domain in full, with the rest retrieved from reference TRBV19 and TRBJ2-4, is DGGITQSPKYLFRKEGQNVTLSCEQNLNHDAMYWYRQDPGQGLRLIYYSQIVNDFQKGDIAEGYSVSREKKESFPLTVTSAQKNPTAFYLCASSLGLAGGRGAKNIQYFGAGTRLSVL.

This chain joins TRBV27 and TRBJ2-2; D gene unclear. The CDR3 is made up of 16 amino acids. Germline V gives CDR1 MNHEY, CDR2 SMNVEV (reference sequence). Trimming cost V 8 bases and J 6 bases, with 22 bases left between them. In DNA, the CDR3 is TGTGCCAGCCAACCCCATGGGCAGTCAAGCCCCGGGGAGCTGTTTTTT. It yields the protein CASQPHGQSSPGELFF.

The chain is built from TRBV7-8 and TRBJ1-5; 8 nucleotides line up with TRBD1. V dropped 0 bases and J dropped 5; count of bases not matched to a gene: 9. CDR1 SGHVS and CDR2 FQNEAQ come from the germline V gene. CDR3 length: 17 amino acids. In DNA form, the CDR3 reads TGTGCCAGCAGCTTAGCAAACCGGGCCAGGGGGCATCAGCCCCAGCATTTT. It translates to CASSLANRARGHQPQHF.

The genes are TRBV27 and TRBJ1-5; 12 nucleotides align to TRBD1. The germline V gene encodes CDR1 MNHEY and CDR2 SMNVEV (reference sequence). V was clipped by 7 bases and J by 1 base; unmatched bases: 14. CDR3 length: 19 residues. Written as DNA, the CDR3 is TGTGCCAGCAAGGGGATTGGGGACAGGGGGCGCCGGAGCAATCAGCCCCAGCATTTT. It specifies CASKGIGDRGRRSNQPQHF.

The chain has TRBV4-3 and TRBJ1-2, with a tentative D call TRBD1 (5 bases). CDR1 LGHNA and CDR2 YSLEER come from the germline V gene. V was cut by 2 bases and J by 0 bases, with 13 bases left in between. This CDR3 is built from 16 residues. CDR3 nucleotide sequence: TGCGCCAGCAGCCAACTACCCAAAGGGGCTAACTATGGCTACACCTTC. Translation gives CASSQLPKGANYGYTF.

The chain carries TRBV29-1 and TRBJ2-3, with TRBD2 matching 12 bases. V shed 3 bases and J 1 base; nucleotides not matched to a gene: 8. CDR3 length: 17 residues. Germline V gives CDR1 SQVTM, CDR2 ANQGSEA. CDR3 amino acids: CSVEGLAGWAGTDTQYF. CDR3 bases: TGCAGCGTTGAGGGACTAGCGGGTTGGGCGGGCACAGATACGCAGTATTTT.

The chain carries TRBV6-1 and TRBJ1-6; D possibly corresponds to TRBD1 (5 bases). This CDR3 comprises 13 residues. Germline lookup yields CDR1 MNHNS and CDR2 SASEGT. The V gene lost 2 bases and the J gene lost 10 bases, with 9 bases spanning the gap. CDR3 bases: TGTGCCAGCAGTGAATTTCAGGGCTCACCCCTCCACTTT. Protein: CASSEFQGSPLHF.